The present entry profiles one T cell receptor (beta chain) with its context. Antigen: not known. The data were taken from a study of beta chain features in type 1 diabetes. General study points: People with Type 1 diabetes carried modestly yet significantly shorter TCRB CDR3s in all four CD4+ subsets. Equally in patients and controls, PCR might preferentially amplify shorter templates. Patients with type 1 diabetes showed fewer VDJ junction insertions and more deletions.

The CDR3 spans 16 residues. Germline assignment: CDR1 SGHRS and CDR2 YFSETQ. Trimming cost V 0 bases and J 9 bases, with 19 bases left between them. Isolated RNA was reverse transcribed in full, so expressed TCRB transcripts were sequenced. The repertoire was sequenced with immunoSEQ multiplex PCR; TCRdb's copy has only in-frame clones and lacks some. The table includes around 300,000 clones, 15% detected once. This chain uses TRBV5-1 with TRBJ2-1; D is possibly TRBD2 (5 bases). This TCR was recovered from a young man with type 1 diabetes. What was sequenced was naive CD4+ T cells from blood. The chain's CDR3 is CASSLGVSGGVGEQFF. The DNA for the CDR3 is TGCGCCAGCAGCTTGGGAGTTTCAGGAGGTGTGGGTGAGCAGTTCTTC.